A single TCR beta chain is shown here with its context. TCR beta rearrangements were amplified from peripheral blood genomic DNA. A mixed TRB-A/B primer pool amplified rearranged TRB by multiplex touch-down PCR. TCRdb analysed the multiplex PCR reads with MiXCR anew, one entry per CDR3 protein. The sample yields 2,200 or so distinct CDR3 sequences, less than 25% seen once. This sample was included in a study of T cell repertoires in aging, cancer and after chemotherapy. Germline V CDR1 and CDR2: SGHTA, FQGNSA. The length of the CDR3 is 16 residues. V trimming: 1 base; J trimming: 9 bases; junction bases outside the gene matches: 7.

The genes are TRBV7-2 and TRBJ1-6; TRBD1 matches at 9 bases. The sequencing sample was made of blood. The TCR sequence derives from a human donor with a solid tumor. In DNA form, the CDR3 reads TGTGCCAGCAGCTTAGTGCCGGGACAGGGAGTTTCACCCCTCCACTTT. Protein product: CASSLVPGQGVSPLHF.